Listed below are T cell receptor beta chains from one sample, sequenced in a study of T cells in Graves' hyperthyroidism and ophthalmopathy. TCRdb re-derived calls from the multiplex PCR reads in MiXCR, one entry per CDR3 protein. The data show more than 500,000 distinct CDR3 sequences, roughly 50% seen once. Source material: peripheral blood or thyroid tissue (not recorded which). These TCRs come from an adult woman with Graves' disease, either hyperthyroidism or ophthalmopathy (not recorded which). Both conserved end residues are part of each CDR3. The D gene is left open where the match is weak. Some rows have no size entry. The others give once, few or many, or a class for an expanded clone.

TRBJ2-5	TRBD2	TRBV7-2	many	TGTGCCAGCAGCTTACTAGCGGGCAGCCAAGAGACCCAGTACTTC	CASSLLAGSQETQYF
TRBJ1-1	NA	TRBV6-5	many	TGTGCCAGCAGTTACTATTTAGACACTGAAGCTTTCTTT	CASSYYLDTEAFF
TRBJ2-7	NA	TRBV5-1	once	TGCGCCAGCAGCTCAACTACCTTCGGGGGCGGGGAGCAGTACTTC	CASSSTTFGGGEQYF
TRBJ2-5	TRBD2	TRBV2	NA	TGTGCCAGCAGATTTGGACTAGCGGGAGAGACCCAGTACTTC	CASRFGLAGETQYF
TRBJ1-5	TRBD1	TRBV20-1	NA	TGCAGCTTACAGGGGGCGAACAGGAATCAGCCCCAGCATTTT	CSLQGANRNQPQHF
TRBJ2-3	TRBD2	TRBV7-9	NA	TGTGCCAGCAGCCTGGGACTAGCGGGATACGCAGATACGCAGTATTTT	CASSLGLAGYADTQYF
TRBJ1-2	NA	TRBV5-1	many	TGCGCCAGCAGCTTCACAGACGATGGCTACACCTTC	CASSFTDDGYTF
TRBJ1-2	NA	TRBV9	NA	TGTGCCAGCAGCGTAGTTGGCAGTAACTATGGCTACACCTTC	CASSVVGSNYGYTF
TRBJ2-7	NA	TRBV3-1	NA	TGTGCCAGCAGCCCCGCACCGTTATACGAGCAGTACTTC	CASSPAPLYEQYF
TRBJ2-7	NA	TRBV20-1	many	TGCAGTGCCCCCAGCCGGGGCGAGCAGTACTTC	CSAPSRGEQYF
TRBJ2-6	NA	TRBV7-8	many	TGTGCCAGCAGCTCCTGGACTGGGGCCAACGTCCTGACTTTC	CASSSWTGANVLTF
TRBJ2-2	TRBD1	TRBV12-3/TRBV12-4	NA	TGTGCCAGCTCACTCACCGGGACAGCGAACACCGGGGAGCTGTTTTTT	CASSLTGTANTGELFF
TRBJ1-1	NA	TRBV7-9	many	TGTGCCAGCAGCTTAGCGCTTGGGGAGGCTGAAGCTTTCTTT	CASSLALGEAEAFF
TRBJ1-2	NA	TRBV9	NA	TGTGCCAGCAGCGTCGGGGGAGGGACGGATGGCTACACCTTC	CASSVGGGTDGYTF
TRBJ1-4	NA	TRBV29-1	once	TGCAGCGTTGGCGTAGGGAATGAAAAACTGTTTTTT	CSVGVGNEKLFF
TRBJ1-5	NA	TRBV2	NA	TGTGCCAGCAGCCGGCGAGCGGGAGCCGAGACCCAGCATTTT	CASSRRAGAETQHF
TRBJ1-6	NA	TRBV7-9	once	TGTGCCAGCAAGCACCCGGGACCTTTTGATTCCCTCCACTTT	CASKHPGPFDSLHF
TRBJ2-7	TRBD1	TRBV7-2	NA	TGTGCCAGCAGCCTAAGACAGGGGGCGATCTACGAGCAGTACTTC	CASSLRQGAIYEQYF
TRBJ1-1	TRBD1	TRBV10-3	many	TGTGCCATCAGTGACGGCTTTAGGAGACAGGGGAGAGGTGAAGCTTTCTTT	CAISDGFRRQGRGEAFF
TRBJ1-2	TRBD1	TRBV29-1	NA	TGCAGCGTTGTGAAAGGGGGCGCCTCTGGCTACACCTTC	CSVVKGGASGYTF
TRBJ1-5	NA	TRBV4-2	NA	TGTGCCAGCAGCCAAGTTAGCGGGAACGACGAGCAGCCCCAGCATTTT	CASSQVSGNDEQPQHF
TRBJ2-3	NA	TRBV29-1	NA	TGCAGCCATGCCGGAAGCACAGATACGCAGTATTTT	CSHAGSTDTQYF
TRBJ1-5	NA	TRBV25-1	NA	TGTGCCAGCAGTGGAAAGTCCGGGTTTATAGATCAGCCCCAGCATTTT	CASSGKSGFIDQPQHF
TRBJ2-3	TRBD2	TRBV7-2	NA	TGTGCCAGCAGCTGGCTAGCGGGGGGGAGCACAGATACGCAGTATTTT	CASSWLAGGSTDTQYF
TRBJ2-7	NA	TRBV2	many	TGTGCCAGCAGTGCTTCCTACGAGCAGTACTTC	CASSASYEQYF
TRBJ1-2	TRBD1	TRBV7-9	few	TGTGCCAGCAGCCCGGACAGGCTTAATGGCTACACCTTC	CASSPDRLNGYTF
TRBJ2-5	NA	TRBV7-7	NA	TGTGCTAGCAGCTTAGGGACGGGTCATGAGACCCAGTACTTC	CASSLGTGHETQYF
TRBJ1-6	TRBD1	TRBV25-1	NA	TGTGCCAGCCAGGACAGGGGGCCTTCACCCCTCCACTTT	CASQDRGPSPLHF
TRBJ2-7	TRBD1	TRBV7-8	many	TGTGCCAGCAGCCTAGACAGGGTACCTCCCTACGAGCAGTACTTC	CASSLDRVPPYEQYF
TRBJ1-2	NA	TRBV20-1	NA	TGCAGTGCTGGCAGGGGATCGGCTGGCTACACCTTC	CSAGRGSAGYTF
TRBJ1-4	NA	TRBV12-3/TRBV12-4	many	TGTGCCAGCCGTTCCTGGGGGGGCGAAAAACTGTTTTTT	CASRSWGGEKLFF
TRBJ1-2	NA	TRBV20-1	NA	TGCAGTGCTAGAGTACCAGGGAACTATGGCTACACCTTC	CSARVPGNYGYTF
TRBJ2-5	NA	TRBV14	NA	TGTGCCAGCAGCCAGGGGTCAAGGTCCCAGTACTTC	CASSQGSRSQYF
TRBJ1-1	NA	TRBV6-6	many	TGTGCCAGTCGCGAGGGGGGGGGGATTAACACTGAAGCTTTCTTT	CASREGGGINTEAFF
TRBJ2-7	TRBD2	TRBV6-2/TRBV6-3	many	TGTGCCAGCAGTTTCACGGGACTAGCGGACTACGAGCAGTACTTC	CASSFTGLADYEQYF
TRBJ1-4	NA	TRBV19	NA	TGTGCCAGTACGAACGTTCGAGCGGGAGAAAAACTGTTTTTT	CASTNVRAGEKLFF
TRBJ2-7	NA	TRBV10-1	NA	TGCGCCAGCAGTGAGTCTGTAGTTGCATACGAGCAGTACTTC	CASSESVVAYEQYF
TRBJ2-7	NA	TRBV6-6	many	TGTGCCAGCAGTTACGGGGTAGGGTACTACGAGCAGTACTTC	CASSYGVGYYEQYF
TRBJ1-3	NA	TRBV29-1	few	TGCAGCGTTCCGGGGCTTTCTGGAAACACCATATATTTT	CSVPGLSGNTIYF
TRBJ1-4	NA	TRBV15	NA	TGTGCCACCAGCAGAGAAGCGGCAGGGCGGATGGGTGAAAAACTGTTTTTT	CATSREAAGRMGEKLFF
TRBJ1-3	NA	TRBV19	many	TGTGCCAGTAGTATTGCGGAGTCATCGGGAAACACCATATATTTT	CASSIAESSGNTIYF
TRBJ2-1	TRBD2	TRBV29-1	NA	TGCAGCGCCACTCTAGCGGGGGAATACAATGAGCAGTTCTTC	CSATLAGEYNEQFF
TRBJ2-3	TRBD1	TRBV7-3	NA	TGTGCCAGCAGCTTGGGACAGGGACAGGGATTACCAGATACGCAGTATTTT	CASSLGQGQGLPDTQYF
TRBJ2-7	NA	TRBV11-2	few	TGTGCCAGCAGCTTAGTGCGCCCCGGGGAGCAGTACTTC	CASSLVRPGEQYF
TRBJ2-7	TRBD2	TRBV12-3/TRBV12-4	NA	TGTGCCACAGGACTAGCGGGAGTCCACGAGCAGTACTTC	CATGLAGVHEQYF
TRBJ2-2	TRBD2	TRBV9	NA	TGTGCCAGCAGCGTAGGACTAGCGGATCCCACCGGGGAGCTGTTTTTT	CASSVGLADPTGELFF
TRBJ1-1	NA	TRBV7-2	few	TGTGCCAGCAGCCAACAGGGCACGATCACTGAAGCTTTCTTT	CASSQQGTITEAFF
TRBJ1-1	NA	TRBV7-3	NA	TGTGCCAGCAGCTTAGGGAGTGCCGCGAGCACTGAAGCTTTCTTT	CASSLGSAASTEAFF
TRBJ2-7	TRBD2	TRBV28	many	TGTGCCAGCAGTAAGCCGGGACTAGCGGGAGACGAGCAGTACTTC	CASSKPGLAGDEQYF
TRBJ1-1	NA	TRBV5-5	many	TGTGCCAGCAGCTTGGGTCCAGCTGAAGCTTTCTTT	CASSLGPAEAFF
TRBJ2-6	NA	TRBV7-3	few	TGTGCCAGCAGCTTCAGGGGGGCCAACGTCCTGACTTTC	CASSFRGANVLTF
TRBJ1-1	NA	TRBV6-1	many	TGTGCCACCGGACAGACAGCTTTCTTT	CATGQTAFF
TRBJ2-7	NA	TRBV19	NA	TGTGCCAGTAGGACGGGACGGATGACCGAGCAGTACTTC	CASRTGRMTEQYF
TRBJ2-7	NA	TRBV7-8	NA	TGTGCCAGCAGCTTACCAAGGTTAGGGATCACCATCGAGCAGTACTTC	CASSLPRLGITIEQYF